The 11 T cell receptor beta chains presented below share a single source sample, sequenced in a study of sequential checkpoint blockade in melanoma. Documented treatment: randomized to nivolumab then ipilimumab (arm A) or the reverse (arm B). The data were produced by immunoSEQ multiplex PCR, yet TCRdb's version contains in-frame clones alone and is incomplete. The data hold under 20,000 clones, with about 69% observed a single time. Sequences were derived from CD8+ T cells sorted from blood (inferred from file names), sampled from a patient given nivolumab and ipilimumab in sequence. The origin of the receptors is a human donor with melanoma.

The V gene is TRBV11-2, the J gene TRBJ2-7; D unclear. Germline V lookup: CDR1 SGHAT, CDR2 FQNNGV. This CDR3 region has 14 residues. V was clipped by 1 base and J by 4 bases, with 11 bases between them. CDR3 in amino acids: CASSLARETYEQYF. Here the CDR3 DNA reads TGTGCCAGCAGCTTAGCCCGAGAGACTTACGAGCAGTACTTC.

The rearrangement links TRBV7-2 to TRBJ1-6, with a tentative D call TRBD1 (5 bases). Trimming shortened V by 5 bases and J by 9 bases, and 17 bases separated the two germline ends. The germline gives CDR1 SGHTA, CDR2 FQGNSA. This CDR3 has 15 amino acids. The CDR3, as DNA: TGTGCCAGCAGCCCCCGGCAGGACAAGTTTTCACCCCTCCACTTT. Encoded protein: CASSPRQDKFSPLHF.

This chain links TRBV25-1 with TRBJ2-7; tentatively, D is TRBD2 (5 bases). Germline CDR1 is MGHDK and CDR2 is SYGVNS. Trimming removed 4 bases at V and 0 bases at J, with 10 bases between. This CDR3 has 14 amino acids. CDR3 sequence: CASSARAYSYEQYF. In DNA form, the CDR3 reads TGTGCCAGCAGTGCGCGGGCCTACTCCTACGAGCAGTACTTC.

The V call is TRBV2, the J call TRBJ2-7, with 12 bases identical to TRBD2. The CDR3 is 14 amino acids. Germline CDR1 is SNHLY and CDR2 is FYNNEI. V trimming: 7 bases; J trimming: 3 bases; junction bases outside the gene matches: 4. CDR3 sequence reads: CASILAGGFYEQYF. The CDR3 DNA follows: TGTGCCAGCATTCTAGCGGGAGGGTTCTACGAGCAGTACTTC.

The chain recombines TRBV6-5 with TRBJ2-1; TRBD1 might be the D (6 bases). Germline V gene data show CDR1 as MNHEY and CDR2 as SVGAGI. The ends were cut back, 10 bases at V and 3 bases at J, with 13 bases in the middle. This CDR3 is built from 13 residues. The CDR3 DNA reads TGTGCCACCGGCCCAGGGGACTACAATGAGCAGTTCTTC. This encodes CATGPGDYNEQFF.

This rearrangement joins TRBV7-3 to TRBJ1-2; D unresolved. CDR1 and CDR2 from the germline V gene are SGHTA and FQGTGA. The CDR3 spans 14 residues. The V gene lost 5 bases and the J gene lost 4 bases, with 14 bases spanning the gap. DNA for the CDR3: TGTGCCAGCAGCACACAGACCCGGATCTATGGCTACACCTTC. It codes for CASSTQTRIYGYTF.

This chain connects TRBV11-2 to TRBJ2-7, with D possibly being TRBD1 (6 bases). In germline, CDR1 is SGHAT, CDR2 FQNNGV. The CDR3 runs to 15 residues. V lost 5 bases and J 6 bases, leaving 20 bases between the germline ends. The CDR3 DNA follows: TGTGCCAGCAGCCCAGAGCAGGGACAACTTCTCGAGCAGTACTTC. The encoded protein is CASSPEQGQLLEQYF.

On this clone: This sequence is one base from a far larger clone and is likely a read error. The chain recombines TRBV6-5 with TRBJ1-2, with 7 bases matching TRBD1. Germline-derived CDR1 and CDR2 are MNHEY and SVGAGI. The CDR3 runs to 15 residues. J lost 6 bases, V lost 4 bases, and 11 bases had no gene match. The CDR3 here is CASSSRTGTAHGYTF. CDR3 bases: TGTGCCAGCAGTTCTCGGACCGGGACAGCCCATGGCTACACCTTC.

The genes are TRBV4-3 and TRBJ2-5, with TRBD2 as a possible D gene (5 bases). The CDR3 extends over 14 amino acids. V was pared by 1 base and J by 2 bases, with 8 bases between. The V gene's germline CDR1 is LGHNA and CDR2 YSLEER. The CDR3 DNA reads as TGCGCCAGCAGCCAAGGCCGGAGGCAAGAGACCCAGTACTTC. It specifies CASSQGRRQETQYF.

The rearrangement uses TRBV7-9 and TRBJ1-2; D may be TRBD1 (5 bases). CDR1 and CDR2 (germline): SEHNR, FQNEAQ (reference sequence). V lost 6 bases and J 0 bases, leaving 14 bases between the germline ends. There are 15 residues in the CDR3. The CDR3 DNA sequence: TGTGCCAGCAGTGACAGTGGCTATACTAACTATGGCTACACCTTC. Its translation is CASSDSGYTNYGYTF.

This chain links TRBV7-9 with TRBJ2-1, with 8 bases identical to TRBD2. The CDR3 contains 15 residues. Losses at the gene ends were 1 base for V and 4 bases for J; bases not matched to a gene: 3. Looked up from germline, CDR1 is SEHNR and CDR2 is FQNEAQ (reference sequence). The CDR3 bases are TGTGCCAGCAGCTTAGGGCTAGCGGGTTACAATGAGCAGTTCTTC. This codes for CASSLGLAGYNEQFF.